The 9 T cell receptor beta chains below all came from one sample that was sequenced in a study of blood T cells in healthy people across ages. It was with a sample-barcoded 5' primer and a J-beta primer mix that a second PCR of roughly 7 to 12 cycles was run. TCRdb ran MiXCR on the 5' RACE reads and lists one entry per CDR3 protein. This sample has 1.2 million to 1.5 million distinct CDR3 sequences; 40% to 50% occur once, and the top ten carry roughly 7.9%. The specimen was blood. The source of these receptors is a woman between 18 and 30 years old in good health.

In this sample, this clonotype turned up a few times. The chain employs TRBV12-3 or TRBV12-4 and TRBJ1-2, with TRBD1 as a possible D gene (5 bases). The length of the CDR3 is 15 residues. Trimming cost V 6 bases and J 0 bases, with 14 bases left between them. The CDR3 DNA follows: TGTGCCAGCAGCTCCGGGGGACCATCTAACTATGGCTACACCTTC. Translated: CASSSGGPSNYGYTF.

This rearrangement joins TRBV7-2 to TRBJ2-1; D gene ambiguous. The ends were cut back, 5 bases at V and 7 bases at J, with 15 bases in the middle. In germline, CDR1 is SGHTA, CDR2 FQGNSA. The CDR3 runs to 14 residues. The CDR3 DNA follows: TGTGCCAGCAGCACAAGGATCGCGAGAAATGAGCAGTTCTTC. It codes for CASSTRIARNEQFF.

CDR3 sequence reads: CASSVGHREGYTF. The CDR3 DNA reads TGTGCCAGCAGTGTGGGTCACAGGGAGGGCTACACCTTC. This sequence joins TRBV12-3 or TRBV12-4 and TRBJ1-2, with D maybe TRBD1 (6 bases). CDR3 length: 13 residues. Between the trimmed V and J ends, which lost 5 bases and 8 bases, there was a span of 15 bases.

At least ten counts were recorded for this clonotype. V usage is TRBV6-6 and J usage is TRBJ2-1, with D maybe TRBD2 (6 bases). The CDR3 extends over 17 amino acids. Trimming removed 6 bases at V and 1 base at J, with 19 bases between. CDR1 is MNHNY and CDR2 is SVGAGI in the germline V gene (reference sequence). The CDR3 DNA follows: TGTGCCAGCAGCGGTAGCCGGACGGGAGAATCCTACAATGAGCAGTTCTTC. Protein sequence: CASSGSRTGESYNEQFF.

The chain employs TRBV28 and TRBJ2-7; D unclear. CDR3 length: 13 residues. The germline CDR1 and CDR2 sequences are MDHEN and SYDVKM. V was pared by 5 bases and J by 7 bases, with 15 bases between. For the CDR3, the DNA is TGTGCCAGCAGTGATGGACCCGTATATGAGCAGTACTTC. It specifies CASSDGPVYEQYF.

V is TRBV27 and J is TRBJ1-1; D is unresolved. V was clipped by 4 bases and J by 0 bases, with 12 bases between them. Germline-derived CDR1 and CDR2 are MNHEY and SMNVEV (reference sequence). The CDR3 is 15 residues long. CDR3 sequence reads: CASSSDRLMNTEAFF. As DNA, the CDR3 is TGTGCCAGCAGTTCGGACCGACTGATGAACACTGAAGCTTTCTTT.

The chain recombines TRBV12-3 or TRBV12-4 with TRBJ2-1; 7 positions match TRBD2. The CDR3 spans 16 residues. The V gene end was trimmed by 3 bases and the J gene end by 0 bases; junction bases not matched to a gene: 5. The chain's CDR3 is CASSFGGGSSYNEQFF. CDR3 bases: TGTGCCAGCAGTTTTGGGGGAGGGAGCTCCTACAATGAGCAGTTCTTC.

The chain has TRBV20-1 and TRBJ2-3; TRBD2 agrees at 14 bases. Germline V gene sequence: CDR1 DFQATT, CDR2 SNEGSKA (reference sequence). This CDR3 is 15 amino acids long. The chain's CDR3 is CSPFGTSGRKDTQYF. Here the CDR3 DNA reads TGCAGCCCCTTCGGGACTAGCGGGAGAAAAGATACGCAGTATTTT.

This clonotype was observed a few times. V usage is TRBV6-2 or TRBV6-3 and J usage is TRBJ1-2; a possible D gene is TRBD1 (5 bases). CDR3 length: 13 amino acids. Germline CDR1 MNHEY, CDR2 SVGEGT. With 7 bases removed from V and 4 bases from J, the gap between germline ends came to 13 bases. CDR3 DNA sequence: TGTGCCAGCAATCGGGAGGGGAGCTATGGCTACACCTTC. This sequence encodes CASNREGSYGYTF.